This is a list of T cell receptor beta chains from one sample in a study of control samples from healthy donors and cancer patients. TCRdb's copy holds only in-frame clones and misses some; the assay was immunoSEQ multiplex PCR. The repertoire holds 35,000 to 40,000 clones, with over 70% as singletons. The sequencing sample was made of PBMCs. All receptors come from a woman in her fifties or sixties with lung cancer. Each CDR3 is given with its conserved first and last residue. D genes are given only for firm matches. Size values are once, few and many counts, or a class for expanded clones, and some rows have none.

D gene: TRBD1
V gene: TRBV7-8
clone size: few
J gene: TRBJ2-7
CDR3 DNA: TGTGCCAGCAGCTTAGCGCCCGGACAGGGTAACGAGCAGTACTTC
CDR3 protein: CASSLAPGQGNEQYF

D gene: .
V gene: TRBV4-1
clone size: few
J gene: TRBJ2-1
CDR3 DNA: TGCGCCAGCAGCCAAGGGTCGGGAAGTGAGCAGTTCTTC
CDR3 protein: CASSQGSGSEQFF

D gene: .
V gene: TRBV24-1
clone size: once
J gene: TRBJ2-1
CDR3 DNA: TGTGCCACCAGTGATTCCCGACTAGGGGACAATGAGCAGTTCTTC
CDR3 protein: CATSDSRLGDNEQFF

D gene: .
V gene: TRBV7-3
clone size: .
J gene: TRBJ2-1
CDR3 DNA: TGTGCCAGCAGCTCCGGGAGGGACAGGGTTTACAATGAGCAGTTCTTC
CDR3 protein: CASSSGRDRVYNEQFF

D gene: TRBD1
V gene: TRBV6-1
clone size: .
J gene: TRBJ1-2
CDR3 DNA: TGTGCCAGCAGTGATCCCCAGGGGGGGTATGGCTACACCTTC
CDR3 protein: CASSDPQGGYGYTF

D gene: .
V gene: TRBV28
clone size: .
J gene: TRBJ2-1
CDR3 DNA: TGTGCCAGCAGTTTATACCTCTCAAACCTGTTCTTC
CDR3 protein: CASSLYLSNLFF

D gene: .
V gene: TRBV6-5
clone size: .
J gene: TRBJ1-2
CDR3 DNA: TGTGCCAGCAGTCCAGGAACTGGAAACTATGGCTACACCTTC
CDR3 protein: CASSPGTGNYGYTF

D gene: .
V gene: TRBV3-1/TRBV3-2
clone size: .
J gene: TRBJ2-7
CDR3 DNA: TGTGCCAGCAGCCAAATAGCCCCGGGCCAGGGACCCTCCTACGAGCAGTACTTC
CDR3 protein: CASSQIAPGQGPSYEQYF

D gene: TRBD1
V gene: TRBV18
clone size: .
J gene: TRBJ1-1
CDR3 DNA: TGTGCCAGCTCACCCGACAGGGACAACACTGAAGCTTTCTTT
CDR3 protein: CASSPDRDNTEAFF

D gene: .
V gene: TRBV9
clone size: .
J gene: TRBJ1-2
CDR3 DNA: TGTGCCAGCAGCGGGGGGACATGGGCGGGACTGACTGTATTC
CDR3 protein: CASSGGTWAGLTVF

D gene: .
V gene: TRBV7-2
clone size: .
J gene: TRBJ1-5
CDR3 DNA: TGTGCCAGCAGCTTAGATGTGGGATATCAGCCCCAGCATTTT
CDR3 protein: CASSLDVGYQPQHF

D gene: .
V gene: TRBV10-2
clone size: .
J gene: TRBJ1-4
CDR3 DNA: TGCGCCAGCAGTGCTACCGGGACATCTAATGAAAAACTGTTTTTT
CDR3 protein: CASSATGTSNEKLFF

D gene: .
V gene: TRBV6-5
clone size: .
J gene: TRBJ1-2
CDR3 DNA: TGTGCCAGCAGTTACTCCCCGTTTGGCCCGGGCTATGGCTACACCTTC
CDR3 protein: CASSYSPFGPGYGYTF

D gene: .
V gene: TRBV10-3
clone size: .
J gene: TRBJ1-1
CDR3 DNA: TGTGCCATCCGGGATCAGGCCGGGGCTTTCTTT
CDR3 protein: CAIRDQAGAFF

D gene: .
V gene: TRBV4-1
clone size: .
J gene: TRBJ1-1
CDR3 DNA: TGCGCCAGCAGCCAAGGGTACAGAAACACTGAAGCTTTCTTT
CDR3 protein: CASSQGYRNTEAFF

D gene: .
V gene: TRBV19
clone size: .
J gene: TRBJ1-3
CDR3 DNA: TGTGCCAGTAGTATAGGACTCGCTCGAGGAAACACCATATATTTT
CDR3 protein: CASSIGLARGNTIYF

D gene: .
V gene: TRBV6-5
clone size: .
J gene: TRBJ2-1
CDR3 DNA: TGTGCCAGCAGTTACTCGAGTTACAATGAGCAGTTCTTC
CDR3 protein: CASSYSSYNEQFF

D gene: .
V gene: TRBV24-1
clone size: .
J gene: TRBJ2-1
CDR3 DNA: TGTGCCACCAGTGATTCTCTGGGACCCCCCGCCGGCAATGAGCAGTTCTTC
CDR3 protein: CATSDSLGPPAGNEQFF

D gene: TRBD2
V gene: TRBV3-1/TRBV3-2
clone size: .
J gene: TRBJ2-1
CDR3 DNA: TGTGCCAGCAGCCTTTGGCTAGCGGGGGAAGGGGAGCAGTTCTTC
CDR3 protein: CASSLWLAGEGEQFF

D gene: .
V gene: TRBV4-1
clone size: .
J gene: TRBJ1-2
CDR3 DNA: TGCGCCAGCAGCCCCGAAGGGGCCAACTATGGCTACACCTTC
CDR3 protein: CASSPEGANYGYTF

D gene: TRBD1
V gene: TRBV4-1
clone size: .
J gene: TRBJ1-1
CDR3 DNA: TGCGCCAGCAGCCAGGACCGACAGGGGGCGACCACTGAAGCTTTCTTT
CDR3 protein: CASSQDRQGATTEAFF

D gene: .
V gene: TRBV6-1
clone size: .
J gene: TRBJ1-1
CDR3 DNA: TGTGCCAGCAGCCACAGGGAAGAAGGTGAAGCTTTCTTT
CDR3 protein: CASSHREEGEAFF

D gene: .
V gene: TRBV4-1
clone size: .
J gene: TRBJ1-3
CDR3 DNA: TGCGCCAGCAGCCACTCTCGGGGGGGGTCGGGAAACACCATATATTTT
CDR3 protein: CASSHSRGGSGNTIYF

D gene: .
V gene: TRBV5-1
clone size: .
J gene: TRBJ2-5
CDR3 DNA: TGCGCCAGCTCTCGGAGAGGGGAAGAGACCCAGTACTTC
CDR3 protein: CASSRRGEETQYF

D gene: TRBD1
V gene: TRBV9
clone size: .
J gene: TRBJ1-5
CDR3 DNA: TGTGCCAGCAGCGCAACAGGGGTTTTTGGTCAGCCCCAGCATTTT
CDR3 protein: CASSATGVFGQPQHF

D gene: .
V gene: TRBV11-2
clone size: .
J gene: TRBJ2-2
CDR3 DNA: TGTGCCAGCAGCTTAGACCATTTAACAGGGTCCCTTCCGGCCGGGGAGCTGTTTTTT
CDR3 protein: CASSLDHLTGSLPAGELFF

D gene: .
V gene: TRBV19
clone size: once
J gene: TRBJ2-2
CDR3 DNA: TGTGCCAGGCGGGCGGAGGGGGGGAACACCGGGGAGCTGTTTTTT
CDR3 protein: CARRAEGGNTGELFF

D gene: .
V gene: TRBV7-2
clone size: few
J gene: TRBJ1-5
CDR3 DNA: TGTGCCAGCACCCAGGGCAATCAGCCCCAGCATTTT
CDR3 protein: CASTQGNQPQHF

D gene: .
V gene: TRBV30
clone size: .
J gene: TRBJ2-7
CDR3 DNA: TGTGCCTGGAGGGACAGCGGACTGAGCGAGCAGTACTTC
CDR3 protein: CAWRDSGLSEQYF

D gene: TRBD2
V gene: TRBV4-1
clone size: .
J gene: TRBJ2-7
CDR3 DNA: TGCGCCAGCAGCCAACTTAGCGGGGAAGCCCCCTCCTACGAGCAGTACTTC
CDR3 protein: CASSQLSGEAPSYEQYF

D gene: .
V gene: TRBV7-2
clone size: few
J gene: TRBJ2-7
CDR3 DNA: TGTGCCAGCAGCCTGGACCATACCGAGCAGTACTTC
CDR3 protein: CASSLDHTEQYF

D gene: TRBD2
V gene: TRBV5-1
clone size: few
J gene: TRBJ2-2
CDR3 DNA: TGCGCCAGCGGTCCGGGGGGGAGCACCGGGGAGCTGTTTTTT
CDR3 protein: CASGPGGSTGELFF

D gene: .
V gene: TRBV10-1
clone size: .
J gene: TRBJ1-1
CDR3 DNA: TGCGCCAGCAGAAACAGCTTGAACACTGAAGCTTTCTTT
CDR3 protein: CASRNSLNTEAFF

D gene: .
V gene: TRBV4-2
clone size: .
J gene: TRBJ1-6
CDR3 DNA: TGTGCCAGCAGCCAAGGGGGACAAAGGAATTCACCCCTCCACTTT
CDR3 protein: CASSQGGQRNSPLHF

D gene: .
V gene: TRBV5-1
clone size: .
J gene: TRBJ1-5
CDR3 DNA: TGCGCCAGCAGCCTGGGGGGGCGCGGCAATCAGCCCCAGCATTTT
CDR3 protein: CASSLGGRGNQPQHF

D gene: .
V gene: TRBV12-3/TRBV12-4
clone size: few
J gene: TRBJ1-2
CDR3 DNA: TGTGCCAGCTCGACTGCCGGAGGCTACACCTTC
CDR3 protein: CASSTAGGYTF

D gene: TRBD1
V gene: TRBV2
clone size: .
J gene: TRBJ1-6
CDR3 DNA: TGTGCCAGCAGTTTCTTCGACAGGGTGGATTCACCCCTCCACTTT
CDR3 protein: CASSFFDRVDSPLHF

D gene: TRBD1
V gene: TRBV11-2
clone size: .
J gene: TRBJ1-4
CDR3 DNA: TGTGCCAGCAGACGGACCTCTGGGACAGGGGGGGAAAAACTGTTTTTT
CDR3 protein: CASRRTSGTGGEKLFF

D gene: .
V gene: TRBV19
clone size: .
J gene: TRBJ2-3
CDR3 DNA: TGTGCCAGTACCCCGGGGGCCCGTACCACAGATACGCAGTATTTT
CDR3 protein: CASTPGARTTDTQYF

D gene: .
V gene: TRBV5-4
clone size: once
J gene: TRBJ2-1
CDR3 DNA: TGTGCCAGCAGCGCCCTTTTAATGGCTAGCAGCAATGAGCAGTTCTTC
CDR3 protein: CASSALLMASSNEQFF

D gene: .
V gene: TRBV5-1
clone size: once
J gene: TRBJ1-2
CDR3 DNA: TGCGCCAGCAGCTCCCAGCCGCCAAACTATGGCTACACCTTC
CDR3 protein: CASSSQPPNYGYTF

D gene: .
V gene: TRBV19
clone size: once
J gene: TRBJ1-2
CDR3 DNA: TGTGCCAGTAGTATACCAGGGGTCTATGGCTACACCTTC
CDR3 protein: CASSIPGVYGYTF

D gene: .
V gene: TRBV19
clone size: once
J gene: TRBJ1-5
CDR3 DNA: TGTGCCAGTAGTATAGATCTGAGGGAGGGCCCCTATCAGCCCCAGCATTTT
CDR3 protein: CASSIDLREGPYQPQHF

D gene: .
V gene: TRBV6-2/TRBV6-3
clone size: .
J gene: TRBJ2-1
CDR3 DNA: TGTGCCAGCAGCCCTCTCTGGGAGCAGTTCTTC
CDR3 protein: CASSPLWEQFF

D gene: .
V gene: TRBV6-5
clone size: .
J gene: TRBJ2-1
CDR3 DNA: TGTGCCAGCACCAGGCCTGTCTACAATGAGCAGTTCTTC
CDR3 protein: CASTRPVYNEQFF

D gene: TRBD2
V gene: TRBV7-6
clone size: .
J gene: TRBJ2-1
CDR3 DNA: TGTGCCAGCAGCTTAGATAGCGGGAACTACAATGAGCAGTTCTTC
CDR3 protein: CASSLDSGNYNEQFF